This T cell receptor beta chain was captured in a study of blood T cell repertoires in COVID-19. Across the whole study: PBMCs, B-cell-depleted T cells, or T cells provided the cDNA or gDNA that made up the material.

V was cut by 5 bases and J by 4 bases, with 21 bases left in between. CDR1 is MGHRA, CDR2 YSYEKL, per germline. This CDR3 has 17 residues. Original handling: Counts of nucleated cells, estimated from reference gene primer amplification, were obtained. Sequencing was performed with immunoSEQ multiplex PCR; in TCRdb, only in-frame clones are kept and a portion is missing. V and J calls and clone size are those listed in that table; D and trimming were worked out from the DNA. The table lists about 35,000 clones, 83% of them singletons, with approximately 3.5% in the top ten. Input material: peripheral blood. The receptor was isolated from a man in his forties or fifties with acute or convalescent COVID-19. The chain has TRBV4-1 and TRBJ2-1; possible D gene TRBD1, 7 bases. In nucleotides, the CDR3 is TGCGCCAGCAGCGTAATTTTGGGACAGCGGGCTTACAATGAGCAGTTCTTC. Its translation: CASSVILGQRAYNEQFF.